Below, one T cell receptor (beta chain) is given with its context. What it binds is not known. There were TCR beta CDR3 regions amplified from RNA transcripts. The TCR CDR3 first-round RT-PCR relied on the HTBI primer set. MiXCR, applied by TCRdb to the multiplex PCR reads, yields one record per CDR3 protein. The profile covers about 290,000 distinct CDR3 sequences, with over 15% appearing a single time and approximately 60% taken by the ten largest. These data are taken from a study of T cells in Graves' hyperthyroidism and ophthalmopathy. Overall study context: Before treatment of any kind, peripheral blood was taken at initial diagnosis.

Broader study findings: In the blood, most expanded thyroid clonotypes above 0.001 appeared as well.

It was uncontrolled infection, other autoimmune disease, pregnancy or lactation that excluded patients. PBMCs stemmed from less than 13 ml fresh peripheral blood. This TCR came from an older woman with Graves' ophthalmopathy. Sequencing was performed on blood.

CDR3 nucleotides: TGTGCCAGCAGCTTAGACAGGGGGATAAATGAAAAACTGTTTTTT. It specifies CASSLDRGINEKLFF. The chain uses TRBV5-8 and TRBJ1-4; 9 bases line up with TRBD1. J was trimmed by 5 bases and V by 2 bases; bases with no gene match: 4. The germline CDR1 and CDR2 sequences are SGHTS and YDEGEE. This CDR3 has 15 amino acids. The full variable domain, its missing parts supplied by reference TRBV5-8 and TRBJ1-4, is EAGVTQSPTHLIKTRGQQATLRCSPISGHTSVYWYQQALGLGLQFLLWYDEGEERNRGNFPPRFSGRQFPNYSSELNVNALELEDSALYLCASSLDRGINEKLFFGSGTQLSVL.